This entry describes one TCR beta chain. The data derive from a study of technical replicates of blood from four donors. The protocol was immunoSEQ multiplex PCR, while the TCRdb copy is restricted to in-frame clones and leaves out a portion. The data hold approximately 97,000 clones, with approximately 96% observed a single time. V lost 7 bases, J lost 3 bases, and 8 bases stayed unmatched. Germline V lookup: CDR1 MGHDK, CDR2 SYGVNS. CDR3 size: 14 residues. This receptor was obtained from a human donor in good health. The source material was T cells isolated from PBMCs. The chain joins TRBV25-1 to TRBJ2-7, with 8 bases matching TRBD1. This CDR3 is CASMIGTGDYEQYF. CDR3 in DNA: TGTGCCAGCATGATCGGGACAGGAGACTACGAGCAGTACTTC.